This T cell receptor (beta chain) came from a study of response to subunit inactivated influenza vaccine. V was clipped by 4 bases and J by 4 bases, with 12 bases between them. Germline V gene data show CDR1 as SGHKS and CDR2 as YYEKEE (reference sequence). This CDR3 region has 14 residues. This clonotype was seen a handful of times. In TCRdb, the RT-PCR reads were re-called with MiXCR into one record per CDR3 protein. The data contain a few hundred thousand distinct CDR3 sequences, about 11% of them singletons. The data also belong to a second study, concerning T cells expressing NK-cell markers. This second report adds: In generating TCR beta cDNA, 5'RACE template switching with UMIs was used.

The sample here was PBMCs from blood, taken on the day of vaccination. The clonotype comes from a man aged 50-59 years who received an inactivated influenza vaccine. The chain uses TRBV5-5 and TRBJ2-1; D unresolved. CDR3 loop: CASSLGNLYNEQFF. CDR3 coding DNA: TGTGCCAGCAGCCTTGGGAATCTATACAATGAGCAGTTCTTC. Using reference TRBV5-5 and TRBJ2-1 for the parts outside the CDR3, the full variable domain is DAGVTQSPTHLIKTRGQQVTLRCSPISGHKSVSWYQQVLGQGPQFIFQYYEKEERGRGNFPDRFSARQFPNYSSELNVNALLLGDSALYLCASSLGNLYNEQFFGPGTRLTVL.